A single sample is the source of the 20 T cell receptor beta chains below, sequenced in a study of T cells after yellow fever vaccination. TCRdb independently ran MiXCR on the 5' RACE reads; one entry per CDR3 protein. The sample records more than 300,000 distinct CDR3 sequences, about 11% being singletons. The sequencing here drew on CD4+ T cells sorted from PBMCs, taken 45 days after the yellow fever booster vaccination. Source of these receptors: a man in his late teens or twenties who received the YFV17D yellow fever vaccine.

Only a few counts were recorded for this clonotype. V and J are TRBV12-3 or TRBV12-4 and TRBJ1-1, with TRBD1 matching over 8 bases. Trimming took 8 bases from V and 0 from J; bases not matched to a gene: 5. The CDR3 contains 14 residues. DNA for the CDR3: TGTGCCAGCGGAACAGGGGGTATGAACACTGAAGCTTTCTTT. This sequence encodes CASGTGGMNTEAFF.

This clonotype was detected many times. This chain connects TRBV27 to TRBJ1-2; TRBD1 might be the D (6 bases). The germline V and J ends were trimmed by 4 bases and 8 bases, with 17 bases remaining between them. The germline CDR1 and CDR2 sequences are MNHEY and SMNVEV (reference sequence). The length of the CDR3 is 14 residues. The CDR3 DNA sequence: TGTGCCAGCAGTTCCCAGGGGATAGGTCAGGGCTACACCTTC. It yields the protein CASSSQGIGQGYTF.

This clonotype occurred a few times. This sequence joins TRBV4-3 and TRBJ2-1, with D uncertain. Between the trimmed V and J ends, which lost 4 bases and 4 bases, there was a span of 14 bases. Germline CDR1 is LGHNA and CDR2 is YSLEER. The CDR3 is made up of 15 amino acids. This chain's CDR3 is CASSRLRSPYNEQFF. The CDR3, as DNA: TGCGCCAGCAGCCGCCTGCGGAGCCCGTACAATGAGCAGTTCTTC.

This clonotype was counted between two and nine times. The chain links TRBV5-1 to TRBJ2-4; D is perhaps TRBD1 or TRBD2 (5 bases each). CDR3 length: 14 residues. V shed 0 bases and J shed 5 bases, with 9 bases lying between them. Germline CDR1 reads SGHRS; CDR2 reads YFSETQ. In nucleotides, the CDR3 is TGCGCCAGCAGCTTGGCCGGGACGGAAAACATTCAGTACTTC. This sequence encodes CASSLAGTENIQYF.

The chain has TRBV19 and TRBJ2-1; possibly TRBD1 or TRBD2 for D (6 bases each). The CDR3 length is 14 residues. Germline V gene sequence: CDR1 LNHDA, CDR2 SQIVND (reference sequence). Deletions cut 11 bases from V and 0 bases from J, with 14 bases between. The CDR3 spells CACTGGSSYNEQFF. DNA of the CDR3: TGTGCCTGCACCGGGGGCAGCTCCTACAATGAGCAGTTCTTC. The full variable domain, rest sourced from reference TRBV19 and TRBJ2-1, is DGGITQSPKYLFRKEGQNVTLSCEQNLNHDAMYWYRQDPGQGLRLIYYSQIVNDFQKGDIAEGYSVSREKKESFPLTVTSAQKNPTAFYLCACTGGSSYNEQFFGPGTRLTVL.

This clonotype was recorded once. V and J are TRBV5-1 and TRBJ1-4, with 11 bases fitting TRBD1. The ends lost 0 bases at V and 0 bases at J; junction bases unmatched: 10. The germline V gene has CDR1 SGHRS and CDR2 YFSETQ. The CDR3 contains 20 residues. For the CDR3, the DNA is TGCGCCAGCAGCTTGGTCCAACGGACAGGGGGCTATGCAACTAATGAAAAACTGTTTTTT. Translation gives CASSLVQRTGGYATNEKLFF.

The chain links TRBV4-1 to TRBJ2-4; no clear D gene. Trimming took off 3 bases at V and 5 bases at J, with 5 bases between the two ends. Germline V lookup: CDR1 MGHRA, CDR2 YSYEKL. The length of the CDR3 is 12 residues. The CDR3 DNA follows: TGCGCCAGCAGCCATAACGAAAACATTCAGTACTTC. Encoded protein: CASSHNENIQYF.

V usage is TRBV6-5 and J usage is TRBJ1-2, with TRBD1 as a possible D gene (5 bases). The CDR3 is made up of 12 amino acids. Trimming took off 8 bases at V and 5 bases at J, with 12 bases between the two ends. The germline CDR1 and CDR2 sequences are MNHEY and SVGAGI. The CDR3 nucleotides are TGTGCCAGCTCTACAGGTCTTTATGGCTACACCTTC. This gives the protein CASSTGLYGYTF.

This clonotype showed up just a few times. The chain is built from TRBV30 and TRBJ2-4, with 11 bases matching TRBD1. V shed 3 bases and J 8 bases; nucleotides not matched to a gene: 6. This CDR3 spans 14 amino acids. From germline, CDR1 is GTSNPN and CDR2 SVGIG (reference sequence). As DNA, the CDR3 is TGTGCCTGGAGCGCCGGACAGGGGGCTGACATTCAGTACTTC. Amino acids: CAWSAGQGADIQYF.

The chain links TRBV3-1 to TRBJ2-1, with D perhaps matching TRBD2 (6 bases). Germline CDR1 LGHDT, CDR2 YNNKEL (reference sequence). CDR3 length: 19 residues. V lost 0 bases to trimming and J lost 7 bases, with 25 bases between them. This CDR3 reads CASSQDFSPRGTLRNEQFF. CDR3 bases: TGTGCCAGCAGCCAAGACTTTTCTCCCCGGGGGACTCTGAGGAATGAGCAGTTCTTC.

This clonotype turned up a few times. The CDR3 sequence is CASSPGLGSAQYF. CDR3 in DNA: TGTGCCAGCAGTCCGGGGTTGGGCTCTGCCCAGTACTTC. The J gene is TRBJ2-5, the V gene TRBV27, with D perhaps matching TRBD2 (5 bases). The CDR3 sequence is 13 residues long. CDR1 is MNHEY, CDR2 SMNVEV, per germline (reference sequence). Trimming removed 5 bases at V and 9 bases at J, with 16 bases between.

This clonotype was seen a handful of times. This rearrangement joins TRBV27 to TRBJ2-3, with 7 bases that match TRBD2. The CDR3 has 15 residues. Germline trimming cut 4 bases from V and 3 bases from J; bases unmatched to any gene: 7. The germline V gene has CDR1 MNHEY and CDR2 SMNVEV (reference sequence). The CDR3 region has the DNA TGTGCCAGCAGTTATCGACTAGCAAAGACAGATACGCAGTATTTT. Protein sequence: CASSYRLAKTDTQYF.

This clonotype was detected only a few times. This rearrangement joins TRBV7-8 to TRBJ2-7, with D uncertain. This CDR3 contains 13 residues. The ends were cut back, 3 bases at V and 2 bases at J, with 8 bases in the middle. Germline V CDR1 and CDR2: SGHVS, FQNEAQ. The CDR3 region is CASSFPVTYEQYF. The CDR3 nucleotides are TGTGCCAGCAGCTTCCCAGTCACCTACGAGCAGTACTTC.

The V and J genes are TRBV5-1 and TRBJ1-3; TRBD1 agrees at 7 bases. From germline, CDR1 is SGHRS and CDR2 YFSETQ. The CDR3 length is 14 residues. J lost 4 bases, V lost 5 bases, and 6 bases had no gene match. DNA of the CDR3: TGCGCCAGCAGGAACCCACAGGGGGGAAACACCATATATTTT. It is translated as CASRNPQGGNTIYF.

The gene calls are TRBV15 and TRBJ2-3; tentatively, D is TRBD2 (6 bases). Germline CDR1 reads LNHNV; CDR2 reads YYDKDF (reference sequence). V lost 0 bases and J 3 bases, leaving 7 bases between the germline ends. The CDR3 is made up of 14 amino acids. In DNA, the CDR3 is TGTGCCACCAGCAGAGAGGGGGGAACAGATACGCAGTATTTT. This encodes CATSREGGTDTQYF.

In its sample, this clonotype was seen a few times. V usage is TRBV3-1 and J usage is TRBJ2-1; D remains ambiguous. Germline values: CDR1 LGHDT, CDR2 YNNKEL (reference sequence). This CDR3 contains 11 residues. V was trimmed by 6 bases and J by 9 bases, leaving 9 bases between them. DNA of the CDR3: TGTGCCAGCAGGACCGAAGGTGAGCAGTTCTTC. It codes for CASRTEGEQFF.

This clonotype showed up just a few times. This chain links TRBV6-2 or TRBV6-3 with TRBJ2-2; no clear D gene. The CDR3 length is 14 residues. Trimming shortened V by 6 bases and J by 0 bases, and 8 bases separated the two germline ends. Germline lookup yields CDR1 MNHEY and CDR2 SVGEGT. CDR3 sequence reads: CASRIQPNTGELFF. Here the CDR3 DNA reads TGTGCCAGCAGGATCCAGCCGAACACCGGGGAGCTGTTTTTT.

This clonotype was recorded at least ten times. This chain joins TRBV6-5 and TRBJ2-7; no clear D gene. Trimming pared 6 bases from V and 3 bases from J, leaving 6 bases between. The V gene's germline CDR1 is MNHEY and CDR2 SVGAGI. The CDR3 sequence is 11 residues long. The CDR3 DNA follows: TGTGCCAGCAGGAACCTCTACGAGCAGTACTTC. Amino acid sequence: CASRNLYEQYF.

This clonotype appeared a few times. The chain uses TRBV6-2 or TRBV6-3 and TRBJ1-2, with D hard to call. Germline assignment: CDR1 MNHEY and CDR2 SVGEGT. CDR3 length: 15 amino acids. The V and J ends lost 2 bases and 8 bases respectively, with 18 bases between them. CDR3 coding DNA: TGTGCCAGCAGTTACCAGGCGTCAGGTTTGCGGGGCTACACCTTC. Residues: CASSYQASGLRGYTF.

J is TRBJ1-5 and V is TRBV5-8; no reliable D call. The germline V gene encodes CDR1 SGHTS and CDR2 YDEGEE. The V gene lost 1 base and the J gene lost 7 bases, with 18 bases spanning the gap. The CDR3 covers 16 residues. The CDR3 coding sequence is TGTGCCAGCAGCTTGTCGGCCACGAGCTCGGGGCAGCCCCAGCATTTT. Amino acids: CASSLSATSSGQPQHF. The variable domain in full, completed from reference TRBV5-8 and TRBJ1-5, reads EAGVTQSPTHLIKTRGQQATLRCSPISGHTSVYWYQQALGLGLQFLLWYDEGEERNRGNFPPRFSGRQFPNYSSELNVNALELEDSALYLCASSLSATSSGQPQHFGDGTRLSIL.